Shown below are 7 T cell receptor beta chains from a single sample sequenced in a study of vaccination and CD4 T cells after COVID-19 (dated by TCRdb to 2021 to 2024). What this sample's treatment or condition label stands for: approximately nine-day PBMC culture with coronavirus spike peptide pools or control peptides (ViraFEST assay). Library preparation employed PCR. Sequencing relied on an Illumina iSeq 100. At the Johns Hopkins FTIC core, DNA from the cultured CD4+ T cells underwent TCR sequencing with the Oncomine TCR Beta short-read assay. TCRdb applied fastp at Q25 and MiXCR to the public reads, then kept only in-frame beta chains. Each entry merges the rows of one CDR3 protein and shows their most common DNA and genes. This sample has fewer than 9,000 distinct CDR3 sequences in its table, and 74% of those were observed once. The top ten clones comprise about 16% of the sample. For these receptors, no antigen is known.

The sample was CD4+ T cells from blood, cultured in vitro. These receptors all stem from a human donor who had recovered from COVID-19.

The CDR3 nucleotides read TGTGCCAGCAGCTTACAACCTACCTCTGGAAACACCATATATTTT. This translates into CASSLQPTSGNTIYF. The chain employs TRBV7-6 and TRBJ1-3, with D hard to call. With 2 bases removed from V and 0 bases from J, the gap between germline ends came to 8 bases. This CDR3 region has 15 residues. CDR1 is SGHVS, CDR2 FNYEAQ, per germline. Full variable domain (remainder filled in from reference TRBV7-6 and TRBJ1-3): GAGVSQSPRYKVTKRGQDVALRCDPISGHVSLYWYRQALGQGPEFLTYFNYEAQQDKSGLPNDRFSAERPEGSISTLTIQRTEQRDSAMYRCASSLQPTSGNTIYFGEGSWLTVV.

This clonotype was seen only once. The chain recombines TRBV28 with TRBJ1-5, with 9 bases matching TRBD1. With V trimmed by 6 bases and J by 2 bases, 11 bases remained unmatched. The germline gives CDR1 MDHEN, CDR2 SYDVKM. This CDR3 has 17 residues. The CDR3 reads CASSPNRGRLGNQPQHF. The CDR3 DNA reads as TGTGCCAGCAGCCCCAACAGGGGGCGTTTGGGCAATCAGCCCCAGCATTTT.

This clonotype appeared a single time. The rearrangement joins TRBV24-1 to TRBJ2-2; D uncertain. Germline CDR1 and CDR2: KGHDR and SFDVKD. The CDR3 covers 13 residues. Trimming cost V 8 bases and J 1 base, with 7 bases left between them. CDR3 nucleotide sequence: TGTGCCACCAACCACCTGAACACCGGGGAGCTGTTTTTT. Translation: CATNHLNTGELFF.

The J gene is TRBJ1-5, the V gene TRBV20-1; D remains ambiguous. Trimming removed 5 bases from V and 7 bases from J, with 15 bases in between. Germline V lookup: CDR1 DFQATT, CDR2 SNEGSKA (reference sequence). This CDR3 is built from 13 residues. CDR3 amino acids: CSAVPDSGQPQHF. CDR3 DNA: TGCAGTGCTGTGCCAGATTCGGGGCAGCCCCAGCATTTT.

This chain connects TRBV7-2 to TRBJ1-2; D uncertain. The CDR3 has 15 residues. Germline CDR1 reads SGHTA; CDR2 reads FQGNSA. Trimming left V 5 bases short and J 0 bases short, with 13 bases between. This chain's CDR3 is CASSPQTASNYGYTF. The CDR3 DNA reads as TGTGCCAGCAGCCCCCAGACCGCCTCTAACTATGGCTACACCTTC.

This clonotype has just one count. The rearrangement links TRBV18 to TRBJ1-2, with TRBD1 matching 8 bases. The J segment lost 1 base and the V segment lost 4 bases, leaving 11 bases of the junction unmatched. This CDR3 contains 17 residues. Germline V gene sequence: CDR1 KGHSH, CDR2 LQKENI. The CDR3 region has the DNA TGTGCCAGCTCACAGAGACAGGGGATAGAATTTAACTATGGCTACACCTTC. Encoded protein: CASSQRQGIEFNYGYTF.

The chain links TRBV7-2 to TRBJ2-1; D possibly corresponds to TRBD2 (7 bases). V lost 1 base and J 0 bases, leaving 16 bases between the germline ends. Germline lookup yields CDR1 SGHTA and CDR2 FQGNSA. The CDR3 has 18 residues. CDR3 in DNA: TGTGCCAGCAGCTTAGTCGGGGGGCGGGGAGGCTCCTACAATGAGCAGTTCTTC. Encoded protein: CASSLVGGRGGSYNEQFF.